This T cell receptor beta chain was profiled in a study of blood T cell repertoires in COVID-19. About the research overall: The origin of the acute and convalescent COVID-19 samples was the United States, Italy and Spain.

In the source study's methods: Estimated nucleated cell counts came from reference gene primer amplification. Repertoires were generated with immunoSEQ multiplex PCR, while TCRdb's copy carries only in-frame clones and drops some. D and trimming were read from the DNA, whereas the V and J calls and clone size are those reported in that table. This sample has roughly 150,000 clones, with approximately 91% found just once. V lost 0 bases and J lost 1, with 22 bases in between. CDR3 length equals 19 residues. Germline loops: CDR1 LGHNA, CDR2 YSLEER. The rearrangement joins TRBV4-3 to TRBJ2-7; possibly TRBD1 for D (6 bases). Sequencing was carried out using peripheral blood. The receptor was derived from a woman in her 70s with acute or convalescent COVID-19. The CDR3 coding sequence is TGCGCCAGCAGCCAAGAATTCCGGACAGCCCTACTTTTTTCCTACGAGCAGTACTTC. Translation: CASSQEFRTALLFSYEQYF.